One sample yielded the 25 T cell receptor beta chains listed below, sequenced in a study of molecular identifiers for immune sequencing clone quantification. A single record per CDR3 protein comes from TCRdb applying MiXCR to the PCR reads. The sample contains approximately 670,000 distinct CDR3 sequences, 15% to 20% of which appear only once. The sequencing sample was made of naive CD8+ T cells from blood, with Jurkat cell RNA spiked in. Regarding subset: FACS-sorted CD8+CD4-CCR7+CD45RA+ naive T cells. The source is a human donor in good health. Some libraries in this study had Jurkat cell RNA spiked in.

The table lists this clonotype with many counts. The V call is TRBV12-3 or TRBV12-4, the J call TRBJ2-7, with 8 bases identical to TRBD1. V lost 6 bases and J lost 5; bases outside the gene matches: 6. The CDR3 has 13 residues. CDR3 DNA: TGTGCCAGCAGGGGGACAGGCCTTAACGAGCAGTACTTC. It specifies CASRGTGLNEQYF.

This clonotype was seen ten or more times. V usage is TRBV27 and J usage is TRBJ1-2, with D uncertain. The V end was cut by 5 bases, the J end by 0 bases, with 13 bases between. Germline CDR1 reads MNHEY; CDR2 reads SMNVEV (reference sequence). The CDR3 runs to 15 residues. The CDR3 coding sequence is TGTGCCAGCAGTGCCCTGGCCCTAGCTAACTATGGCTACACCTTC. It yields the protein CASSALALANYGYTF.

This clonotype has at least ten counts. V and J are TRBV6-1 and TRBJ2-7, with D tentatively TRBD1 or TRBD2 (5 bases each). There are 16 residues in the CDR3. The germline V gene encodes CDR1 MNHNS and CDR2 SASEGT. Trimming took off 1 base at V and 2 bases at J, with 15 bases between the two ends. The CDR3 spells CASSEVGLGATYEQYF. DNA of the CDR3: TGTGCCAGCAGTGAAGTAGGTCTCGGGGCTACCTACGAGCAGTACTTC.

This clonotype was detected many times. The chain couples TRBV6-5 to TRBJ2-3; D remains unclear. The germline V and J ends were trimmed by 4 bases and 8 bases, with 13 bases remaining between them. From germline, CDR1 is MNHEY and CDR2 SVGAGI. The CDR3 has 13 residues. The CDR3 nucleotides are TGTGCCAGCAGTTCCATGGAAGGCGGTACGCAGTATTTT. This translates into CASSSMEGGTQYF.

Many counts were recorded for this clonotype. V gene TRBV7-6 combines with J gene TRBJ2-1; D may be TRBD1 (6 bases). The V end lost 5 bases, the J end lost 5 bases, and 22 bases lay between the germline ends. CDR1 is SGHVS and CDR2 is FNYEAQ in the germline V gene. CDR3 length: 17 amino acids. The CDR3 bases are TGTGCCAGCAGCACAACCCCCGGCGGACAGTTCCACAATGAGCAGTTCTTC. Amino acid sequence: CASSTTPGGQFHNEQFF. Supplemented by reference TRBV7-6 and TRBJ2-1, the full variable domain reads GAGVSQSPRYKVTKRGQDVALRCDPISGHVSLYWYRQALGQGPEFLTYFNYEAQQDKSGLPNDRFSAERPEGSISTLTIQRTEQRDSAMYRCASSTTPGGQFHNEQFFGPGTRLTVL.

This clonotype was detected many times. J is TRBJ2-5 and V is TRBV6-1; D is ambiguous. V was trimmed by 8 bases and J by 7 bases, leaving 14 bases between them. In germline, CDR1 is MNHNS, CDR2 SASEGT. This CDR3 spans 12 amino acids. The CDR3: CASQSPWGTQYF. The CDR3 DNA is TGTGCCAGCCAGAGCCCGTGGGGGACCCAGTACTTC.

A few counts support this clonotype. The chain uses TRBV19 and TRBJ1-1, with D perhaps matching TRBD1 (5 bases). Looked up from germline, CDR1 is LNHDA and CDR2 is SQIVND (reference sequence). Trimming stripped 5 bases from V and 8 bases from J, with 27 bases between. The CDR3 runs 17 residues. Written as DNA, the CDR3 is TGTGCCAGTAGTCACCTGGGTCGGGACCCAAAGCCCCTAGAAGCTTTCTTT. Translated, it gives CASSHLGRDPKPLEAFF. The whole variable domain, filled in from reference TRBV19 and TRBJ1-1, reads DGGITQSPKYLFRKEGQNVTLSCEQNLNHDAMYWYRQDPGQGLRLIYYSQIVNDFQKGDIAEGYSVSREKKESFPLTVTSAQKNPTAFYLCASSHLGRDPKPLEAFFGQGTRLTVV.

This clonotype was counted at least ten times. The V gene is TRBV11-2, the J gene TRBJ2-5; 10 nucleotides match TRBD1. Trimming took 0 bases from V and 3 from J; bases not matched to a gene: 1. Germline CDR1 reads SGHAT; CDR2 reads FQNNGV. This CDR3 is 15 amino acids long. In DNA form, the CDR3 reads TGTGCCAGCAGCTTAGATGGGACAGGGGAAGAGACCCAGTACTTC. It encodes CASSLDGTGEETQYF.

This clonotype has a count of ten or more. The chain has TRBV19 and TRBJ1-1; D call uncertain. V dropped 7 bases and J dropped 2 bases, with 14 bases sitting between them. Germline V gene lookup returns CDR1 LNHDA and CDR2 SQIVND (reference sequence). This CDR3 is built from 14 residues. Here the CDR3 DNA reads TGTGCCAGTACCCTGGGAACAGCCAACACTGAAGCTTTCTTT. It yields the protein CASTLGTANTEAFF.

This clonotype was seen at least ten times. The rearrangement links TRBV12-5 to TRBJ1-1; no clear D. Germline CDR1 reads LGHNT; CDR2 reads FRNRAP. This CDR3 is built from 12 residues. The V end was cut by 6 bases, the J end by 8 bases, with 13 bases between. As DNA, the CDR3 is TGTGCTAGTGGCGACCGAAACGAGGAAGCTTTCTTT. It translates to CASGDRNEEAFF.

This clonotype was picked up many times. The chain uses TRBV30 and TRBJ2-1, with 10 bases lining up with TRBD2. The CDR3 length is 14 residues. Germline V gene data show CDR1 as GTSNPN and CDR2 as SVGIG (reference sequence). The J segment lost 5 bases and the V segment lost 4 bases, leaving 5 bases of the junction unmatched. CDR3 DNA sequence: TGTGCCTGGACGGGACTAGCGAATCACAATGAGCAGTTCTTC. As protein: CAWTGLANHNEQFF. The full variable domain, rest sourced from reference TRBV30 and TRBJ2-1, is SQTIHQWPATLVQPVGSPLSLECTVEGTSNPNLYWYRQAAGRGLQLLFYSVGIGQISSEVPQNLSASRPQDRQFILSSKKLLLSDSGFYLCAWTGLANHNEQFFGPGTRLTVL.

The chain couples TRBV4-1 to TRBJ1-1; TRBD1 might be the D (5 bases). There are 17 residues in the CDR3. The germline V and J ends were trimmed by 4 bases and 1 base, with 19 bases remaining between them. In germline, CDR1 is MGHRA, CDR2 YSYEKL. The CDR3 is CASSPGWGGTENTEAFF. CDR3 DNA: TGCGCCAGCAGCCCTGGATGGGGCGGGACGGAGAACACTGAAGCTTTCTTT.

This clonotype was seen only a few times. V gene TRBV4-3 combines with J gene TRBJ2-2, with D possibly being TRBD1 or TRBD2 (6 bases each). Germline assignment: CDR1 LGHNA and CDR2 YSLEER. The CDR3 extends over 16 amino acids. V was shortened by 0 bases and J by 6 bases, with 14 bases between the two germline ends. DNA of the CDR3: TGCGCCAGCAGCCAAGATATAGGGGGGTTTCCCGGGGAGCTGTTTTTT. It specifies CASSQDIGGFPGELFF.

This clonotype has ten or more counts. CDR3 residues: CASSYGGWGDNEQFF. The CDR3 nucleotides read TGTGCCAGCAGTTACGGGGGCTGGGGCGACAATGAGCAGTTCTTC. The gene calls are TRBV6-5 and TRBJ2-1, with a possible D match to TRBD1 (6 bases). CDR1 MNHEY and CDR2 SVGAGI come from the germline V gene. The ends were cut back, 2 bases at V and 5 bases at J, with 13 bases in the middle. The CDR3 loop spans 15 amino acids.

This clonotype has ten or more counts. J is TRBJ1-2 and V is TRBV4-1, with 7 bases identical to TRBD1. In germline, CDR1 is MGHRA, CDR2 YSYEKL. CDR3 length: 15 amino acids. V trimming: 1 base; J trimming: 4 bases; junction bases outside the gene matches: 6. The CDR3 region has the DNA TGCGCCAGCAGCCAAGGACAGGGCATCCTCTATGGCTACACCTTC. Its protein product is CASSQGQGILYGYTF.

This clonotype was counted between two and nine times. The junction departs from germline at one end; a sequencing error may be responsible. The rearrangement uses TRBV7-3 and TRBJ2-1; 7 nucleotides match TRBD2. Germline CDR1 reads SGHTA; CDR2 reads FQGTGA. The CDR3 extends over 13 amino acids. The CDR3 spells CASGLRLAHEQFF. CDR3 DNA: TGTGCCAGCGGCTTAAGACTAGCCCATGAGCAGTTCTTC.

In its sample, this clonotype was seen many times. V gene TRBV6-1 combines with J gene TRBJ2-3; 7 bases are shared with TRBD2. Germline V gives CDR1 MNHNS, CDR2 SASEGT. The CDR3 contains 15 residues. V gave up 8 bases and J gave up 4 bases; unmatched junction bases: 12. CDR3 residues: CASASSGSMPDTQYF. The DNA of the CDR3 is TGTGCCAGCGCTTCTAGCGGCTCGATGCCAGATACGCAGTATTTT.

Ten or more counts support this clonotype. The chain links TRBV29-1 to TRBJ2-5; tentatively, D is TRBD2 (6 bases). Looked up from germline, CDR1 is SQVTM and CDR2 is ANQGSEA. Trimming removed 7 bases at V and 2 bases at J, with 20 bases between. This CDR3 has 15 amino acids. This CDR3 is CSATTQSGTQETQYF. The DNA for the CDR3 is TGCAGCGCCACCACACAGTCGGGGACTCAAGAGACCCAGTACTTC.

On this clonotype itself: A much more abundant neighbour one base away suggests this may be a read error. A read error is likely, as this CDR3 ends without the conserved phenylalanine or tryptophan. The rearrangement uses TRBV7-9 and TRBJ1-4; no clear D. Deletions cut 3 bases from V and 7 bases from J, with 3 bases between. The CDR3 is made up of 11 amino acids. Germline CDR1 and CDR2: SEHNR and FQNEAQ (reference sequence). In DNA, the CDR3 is TGTGCCAGCAGCTTTACTGAAAAACTGTTTCTT. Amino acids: CASSFTEKLFL.

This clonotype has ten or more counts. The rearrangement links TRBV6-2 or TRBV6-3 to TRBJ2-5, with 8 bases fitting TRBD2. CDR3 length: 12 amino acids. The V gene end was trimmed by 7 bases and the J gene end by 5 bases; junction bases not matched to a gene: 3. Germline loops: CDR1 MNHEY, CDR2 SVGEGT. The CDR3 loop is CASTSGGETQYF. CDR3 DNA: TGTGCCAGCACCAGCGGGGGTGAGACCCAGTACTTC.

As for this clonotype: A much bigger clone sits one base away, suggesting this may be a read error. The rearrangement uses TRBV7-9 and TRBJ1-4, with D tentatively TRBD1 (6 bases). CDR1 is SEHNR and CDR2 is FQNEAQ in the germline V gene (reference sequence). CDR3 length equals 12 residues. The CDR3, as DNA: TGTGCCAGCAGTACAGGGAATGAAAGACTGTTTTTT. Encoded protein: CASSTGNERLFF.

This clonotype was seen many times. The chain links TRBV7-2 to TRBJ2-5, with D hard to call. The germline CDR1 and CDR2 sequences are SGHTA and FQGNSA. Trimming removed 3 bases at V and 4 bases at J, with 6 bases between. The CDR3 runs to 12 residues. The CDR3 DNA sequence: TGTGCCAGCAGCTTCATTCGAGAGACCCAGTACTTC. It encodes CASSFIRETQYF.

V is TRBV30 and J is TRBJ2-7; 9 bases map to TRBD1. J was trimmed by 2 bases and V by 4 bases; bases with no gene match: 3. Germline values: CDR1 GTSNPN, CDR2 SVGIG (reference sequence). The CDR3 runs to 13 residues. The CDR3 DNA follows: TGTGCCTGGAAGTACAGGGGGCCCTACGAGCAGTACTTC. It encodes CAWKYRGPYEQYF.

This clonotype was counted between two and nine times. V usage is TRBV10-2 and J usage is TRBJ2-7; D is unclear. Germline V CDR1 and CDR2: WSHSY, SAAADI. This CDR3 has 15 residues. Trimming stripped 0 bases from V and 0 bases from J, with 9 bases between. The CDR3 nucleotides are TGCGCCAGCAGTGAGTCGGGGTCCTACTCCTACGAGCAGTACTTC. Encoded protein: CASSESGSYSYEQYF.

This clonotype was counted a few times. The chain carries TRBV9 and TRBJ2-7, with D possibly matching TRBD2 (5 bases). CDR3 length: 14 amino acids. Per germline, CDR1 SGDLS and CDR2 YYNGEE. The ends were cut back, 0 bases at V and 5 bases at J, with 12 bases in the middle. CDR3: CASSVEGLRDEQYF. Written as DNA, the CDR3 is TGTGCCAGCAGCGTAGAAGGGTTGAGGGACGAGCAGTACTTC. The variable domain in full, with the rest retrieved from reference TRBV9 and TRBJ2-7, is DSGVTQTPKHLITATGQRVTLRCSPRSGDLSVYWYQQSLDQGLQFLIQYYNGEERAKGNILERFSAQQFPDLHSELNLSSLELGDSALYFCASSVEGLRDEQYFGPGTRLTVT.